Here is one T cell receptor (beta chain) with its context. These data belong to a study of T cell changes during pregnancy in multiple sclerosis. Trimming shortened V by 2 bases and J by 0 bases, and 20 bases separated the two germline ends. Germline V gives CDR1 MDHEN, CDR2 SYDVKM. The CDR3 loop spans 19 amino acids. The assay was immunoSEQ multiplex PCR, and TCRdb's table has in-frame clones only and misses some. The sample has tens of thousands of clones, more than 90% seen once. This receptor was taken from a female donor in good health, enrolled as a control in a pregnancy study. The sequencing used peripheral blood, collected in the third trimester of pregnancy. This chain uses TRBV28 with TRBJ1-5; no firm D call. CDR3 protein: CASSLEKPGTENSNQPQHF. The DNA of the CDR3 is TGTGCCAGCAGTTTAGAAAAACCGGGAACCGAAAATAGCAATCAGCCCCAGCATTTT.